This TCR beta chain was recovered during a study of radiation and T cells in renal cell carcinoma. Time point in this sample: baseline pretreatment blood. Treatment described: 15 Gy SBRT to primary tumor, nephrectomy 4 weeks later. Deletions cut 5 bases from V and 1 base from J, with 17 bases between. This CDR3 has 17 amino acids. Germline CDR1 is MNHEY and CDR2 is SMNVEV (reference sequence). Generated by immunoSEQ multiplex PCR, the TCRdb table keeps only in-frame clones and is missing some. Of around 140,000 clones detected, about 88% appear once; the ten largest clones hold around 4.1%. Sample: blood, taken from a patient whose treatment included radiotherapy and nephrectomy. The origin of this receptor is an older woman with renal cell carcinoma. This rearrangement joins TRBV27 to TRBJ2-2; D possibly corresponds to TRBD1 (6 bases). The CDR3 loop is CASSPRTGTRNTGELFF. The CDR3 bases are TGTGCCAGCAGTCCAAGAACCGGGACACGGAACACCGGGGAGCTGTTTTTT.